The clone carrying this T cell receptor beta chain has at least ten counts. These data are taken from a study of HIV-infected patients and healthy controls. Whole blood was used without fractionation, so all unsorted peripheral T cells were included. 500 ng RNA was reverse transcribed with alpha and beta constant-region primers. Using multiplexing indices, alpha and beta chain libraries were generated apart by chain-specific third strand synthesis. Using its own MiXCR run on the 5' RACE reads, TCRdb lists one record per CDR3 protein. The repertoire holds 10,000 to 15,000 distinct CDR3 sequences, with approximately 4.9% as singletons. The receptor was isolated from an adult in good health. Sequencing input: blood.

CDR3 coding DNA: TGCGCCAGCAGCTTGGTTAGCGGGGGCCCAGATACGCAGTATTTT. Translation: CASSLVSGGPDTQYF. The chain has TRBV5-1 and TRBJ2-3, with 9 positions matching TRBD2. V dropped 0 bases and J dropped 4; count of bases not matched to a gene: 3. The CDR3 is 15 amino acids. Germline CDR1 reads SGHRS; CDR2 reads YFSETQ.